The following is a TCR beta chain sequence with its context. The CDR3 is 15 residues long. V lost 0 bases and J lost 5; bases outside the gene matches: 4. Germline CDR1 reads SGHRS; CDR2 reads YFSETQ. Specified treatment: some 20 received Ad26.COV2.S at low or high dose, single or two shots; roughly five received placebo; per-sample allocation not given. Sample collection was performed on day 63 after the first vaccine or placebo injection. Clones were read by immunoSEQ multiplex PCR, and TCRdb kept only the in-frame ones, dropping some. Of more than 300,000 clones listed, about 85% were seen once; the top ten hold about 6.4%. This specimen belongs to a study of Ad26.COV2.S vaccination and SARS-CoV-2 variants. The overall study: The Ad26.COV2.S arm of the COV1001 trial was where the donor was placed.

This sequence joins TRBV5-1 and TRBJ2-2, with 7 bases identical to TRBD1. This clonotype was obtained from a person aged 18-60 years who received the Ad26.COV2.S COVID-19 vaccine or a placebo. The sequences come from peripheral blood, collected in a trial of Ad26.COV2.S vaccine versus placebo. CDR3 sequence (DNA): TGCGCCAGCAGCTTGGGGGACAGTCAGACCGGGGAGCTGTTTTTT. Translation: CASSLGDSQTGELFF.